Below are 2 T cell receptor beta chains sequenced from a single sample in a study of CD8 T cells in Susac syndrome. With random hexamers, 0.5 to 1 ug RNA was reverse transcribed. TCRdb reanalysed the immunoSEQ multiplex PCR reads using MiXCR and keeps one entry per CDR3 protein. The top ten hold 0.095% to 0.1% of the sample, which has approximately 130,000 distinct CDR3 sequences, roughly 92% seen once. Sequences were obtained from CD4+ T cells from PBMCs. These receptors all come from a human donor in good health.

The chain links TRBV10-3 to TRBJ2-7; 10 nucleotides agree with TRBD2. The trim removed 4 bases at V and 0 bases at J, leaving 0 bases unmatched. Germline V gene sequence: CDR1 ENHRY, CDR2 SYGVKD. This CDR3 region has 14 residues. The CDR3 reads CAISASGSSYEQYF. Written as DNA, the CDR3 is TGTGCCATCAGTGCTAGCGGGAGCTCCTACGAGCAGTACTTC.

DNA of the CDR3: TGTGCCAGCAGATTCCTACCGGGACTGAGCTCCTACAATGAGCAGTTCTTC. This codes for CASRFLPGLSSYNEQFF. The chain employs TRBV12-3 or TRBV12-4 and TRBJ2-1; a weak D match, TRBD2 (6 bases). V was pared by 6 bases and J by 0 bases, with 18 bases between. The CDR3 has 17 amino acids.